This T cell receptor (beta chain) was identified in a study of healthy donors' naive CD4 and CD8 T cells. Starting from 500 ng of total RNA, TCR libraries were made with linear amplification. Under the authors' procedure: Sequencing covered approximately 86,000 rearranged alpha-chain transcripts across about 5 healthy donors. TCRdb processed the reads anew with MiXCR; each CDR3 protein has one entry. The V and J calls and clone size come from TCRdb's table, not from the authors' own analysis. This repertoire shows 180,000 or so distinct CDR3 sequences, about 70% found once; its top ten account for 2% to 2.5%. The sample taken for sequencing was naive CD4+ and CD8+ T cells sorted from blood, pooled from several donors. The receptor comes from a pool of human donors in good health; the sample pools cells from several healthy donors.

CDR3 sequence reads: CASRPVALAGVYEQYF. CDR3 DNA: TGTGCCAGCAGGCCCGTCGCACTAGCGGGAGTCTACGAGCAGTACTTC. V gene TRBV5-6 combines with J gene TRBJ2-7; 11 bases agree with TRBD2. The CDR3 is made up of 16 amino acids. Trimming at V came to 5 bases and at J to 3 bases, leaving 10 bases not matched to a gene. In germline, CDR1 is SGHDT, CDR2 YYEEEE.